Listed here are 21 T cell receptor beta chains from one sample, sequenced in a study of blood T cell repertoires in COVID-19 (dated by TCRdb to the early 2020s). The library was produced with the immunoSEQ multiplex PCR assay. TCRdb carries this immuneACCESS record with in-frame sequences only. Its versions omit some clonotypes, under half of them owing to an unresolved V gene in the studies checked, with the rest unexplained. The sample table contains fewer than 250,000 clones; only one count was recorded for less than 90% of them. About 10% of the sample rests with the top ten. The sequencing input was peripheral blood. These receptors were collected from a woman older than 75 with COVID-19, enrolled during active disease.

V is TRBV9 and J is TRBJ2-2; D might be TRBD1 (5 bases). This CDR3 has 14 residues. Germline V gene lookup returns CDR1 SGDLS and CDR2 YYNGEE. V dropped 5 bases and J dropped 1 base, with 9 bases sitting between them. The CDR3 protein is CASSSDRNTGELFF. The DNA for the CDR3 is TGTGCCAGCAGTTCTGACAGGAACACCGGGGAGCTGTTTTTT.

The chain uses TRBV6-5 and TRBJ1-6; the D is unclear. From germline, CDR1 is MNHEY and CDR2 SVGAGI. V lost 6 bases to trimming and J lost 8 bases, with 17 bases between them. The CDR3 loop spans 15 amino acids. CDR3 sequence reads: CASRALRGSDSPLHF. Written as DNA, the CDR3 is TGTGCCAGCAGGGCGTTGCGGGGTAGCGATTCACCCCTCCACTTT.

The rearrangement links TRBV3-1 (or the pseudogene TRBV3-2) to TRBJ2-5; D perhaps matches TRBD1 (5 bases). Germline assignment: CDR1 LGHDT and CDR2 YNNKEL (reference sequence). The CDR3 contains 15 residues. Between the trimmed V and J ends, which lost 0 bases and 5 bases, there was a span of 13 bases. The CDR3 sequence is CASSQDNLGRETQYF. CDR3 coding DNA: TGTGCCAGCAGCCAAGATAACCTGGGGCGGGAGACCCAGTACTTC.

The chain uses TRBV27 and TRBJ1-2; no definite D call. Germline lookup yields CDR1 MNHEY and CDR2 SMNVEV (reference sequence). Between the trimmed V and J ends, which lost 6 bases and 7 bases, there was a span of 12 bases. The length of the CDR3 is 12 residues. CDR3 amino acids: CASSGGGVGYTF. DNA of the CDR3: TGTGCCAGCAGCGGCGGAGGTGTTGGCTACACCTTC.

The V gene is TRBV29-1, the J gene TRBJ2-3, with 8 bases lining up with TRBD2. This CDR3 has 13 amino acids. The germline V gene encodes CDR1 SQVTM and CDR2 ANQGSEA. V lost 5 bases to trimming and J lost 3 bases; unmatched junction nucleotides: 4. DNA for the CDR3: TGCAGCGTTCGCGGGGGGACAACAGATACGCAGTATTTT. As protein: CSVRGGTTDTQYF.

J is TRBJ1-4 and V is TRBV5-4; 7 positions match TRBD1. The V and J ends lost 3 bases and 5 bases, in that order; junction bases with no gene match: 4. CDR1 and CDR2 from the germline V gene are SGHNT and YYREEE (reference sequence). There are 14 residues in the CDR3. The CDR3 loop is CASSSTGLNEKLFF. The DNA for the CDR3 is TGTGCCAGCAGCTCGACAGGGTTAAATGAAAAACTGTTTTTT. Using reference TRBV5-4 and TRBJ1-4 for the parts outside the CDR3, the full variable domain is ETGVTQSPTHLIKTRGQQVTLRCSSQSGHNTVSWYQQALGQGPQFIFQYYREEENGRGNFPPRFSGLQFPNYSSELNVNALELDDSALYLCASSSTGLNEKLFFGSGTQLSVL.

J is TRBJ1-4 and V is TRBV6-5; possibly TRBD1 for D (5 bases). Germline CDR1 reads MNHEY; CDR2 reads SVGAGI. The CDR3 totals 15 residues. The V end lost 6 bases, the J end lost 7 bases, and 18 bases lay between the germline ends. CDR3 nucleotides: TGTGCCAGCAGCCCCCGGGGGGTAAGGGGTGAAAAACTGTTTTTT. This codes for CASSPRGVRGEKLFF.

The chain combines TRBV29-1 with TRBJ2-1; 12 positions match TRBD2. V lost 6 bases, J lost 6 bases, and 3 bases stayed unmatched. The length of the CDR3 is 13 residues. Germline lookup yields CDR1 SQVTM and CDR2 ANQGSEA. CDR3 sequence reads: CSVTSGGPNEQFF. CDR3 in DNA: TGCAGCGTCACTAGCGGGGGGCCCAATGAGCAGTTCTTC.

This chain connects TRBV6-6 to TRBJ1-3; D is possibly TRBD1 (6 bases). Germline CDR1 MNHNY, CDR2 SVGAGI (reference sequence). V dropped 7 bases and J dropped 0 bases, with 13 bases sitting between them. CDR3 length: 15 amino acids. The DNA of the CDR3 is TGTGCCAGCACCCGAACAGGGAGCTCTGGAAACACCATATATTTT. Translation: CASTRTGSSGNTIYF.

The chain recombines TRBV5-1 with TRBJ2-1, with a tentative D call TRBD1 (5 bases). Germline CDR1 reads SGHRS; CDR2 reads YFSETQ. V dropped 0 bases and J dropped 6 bases, with 13 bases sitting between them. CDR3 length: 15 residues. In DNA, the CDR3 is TGCGCCAGCAGCTTGGCAAACCAGGGTGGCAATGAGCAGTTCTTC. Protein sequence: CASSLANQGGNEQFF.

This clone turned up a few times. The chain joins TRBV24-1 to TRBJ1-5; D remains unclear. The CDR3 covers 16 residues. The V and J ends lost 2 bases and 1 base respectively, with 11 bases between them. Germline lookup yields CDR1 KGHDR and CDR2 SFDVKD. The CDR3 region is CATSDSTLPSNQPQHF. In DNA, the CDR3 is TGTGCCACCAGTGATTCGACTCTCCCGAGCAATCAGCCCCAGCATTTT.

This clone was seen just once. The J gene is TRBJ1-2, the V gene TRBV15, with TRBD1 matching 9 bases. J was trimmed by 5 bases and V by 5 bases; bases with no gene match: 6. In germline, CDR1 is LNHNV, CDR2 YYDKDF (reference sequence). The CDR3 has 14 residues. CDR3 sequence reads: CATSGGQGNYGYTF. The CDR3 DNA is TGTGCCACCAGCGGGGGACAGGGTAATTATGGCTACACCTTC.

V gene TRBV7-2 combines with J gene TRBJ2-1; TRBD2 matches 14 bases. With 1 base clipped from V and 7 bases from J, the junction kept 3 bases outside the gene matches. The germline V gene encodes CDR1 SGHTA and CDR2 FQGNSA. This CDR3 is built from 16 residues. CDR3 bases: TGTGCCAGCAGCTTAGGGACTAGCGGGGGGACAAATGAGCAGTTCTTC. It codes for CASSLGTSGGTNEQFF. Full variable domain (missing parts from reference TRBV7-2 and TRBJ2-1): GAGVSQSPSNKVTEKGKDVELRCDPISGHTALYWYRQSLGQGLEFLIYFQGNSAPDKSGLPSDRFSAERTGGSVSTLTIQRTQQEDSAVYLCASSLGTSGGTNEQFFGPGTRLTVL.

In its sample, this clone was seen a few times. The chain recombines TRBV12-3 or TRBV12-4 with TRBJ2-2; TRBD2 matches at 8 bases. The CDR3 has 13 residues. Unmatched junction bases numbered 3, after V lost 6 bases and J lost 6 bases. CDR3: CASSLGGAGELFF. Written as DNA, the CDR3 is TGTGCCAGCAGCCTCGGGGGGGCCGGGGAGCTGTTTTTT.

This clone turned up a few times. The rearrangement links TRBV5-1 to TRBJ2-2; D not resolved. The CDR3 has 16 residues. Germline CDR1 is SGHRS and CDR2 is YFSETQ. Between the trimmed V and J ends, which lost 2 bases and 0 bases, there was a span of 11 bases. The CDR3 spells CASSLTPLTNTGELFF. The CDR3 coding sequence is TGCGCCAGCAGCTTAACCCCACTTACGAACACCGGGGAGCTGTTTTTT.

The rearrangement joins TRBV3-1 (or the pseudogene TRBV3-2) to TRBJ2-1, with TRBD2 identical over 11 bases. The V gene's germline CDR1 is LGHDT and CDR2 YNNKEL (reference sequence). With V trimmed by 10 bases and J by 5 bases, 22 bases remained unmatched. The CDR3 covers 19 residues. CDR3 sequence (DNA): TGTGCCACCAGGGGGGCCCCCGGGACTAGCGGCGGTGTGGACAATGAGCAGTTCTTC. Encoded protein: CATRGAPGTSGGVDNEQFF.

V usage is TRBV2 and J usage is TRBJ1-4; 10 bases are shared with TRBD1. The germline CDR1 and CDR2 sequences are SNHLY and FYNNEI. CDR3 length: 14 amino acids. V was pared by 7 bases and J by 8 bases, with 7 bases of the junction left unmatched. The CDR3 is CASIWGQGMEKLFF. CDR3 nucleotide sequence: TGTGCCAGCATTTGGGGACAGGGGATGGAAAAACTGTTTTTT.

The chain is built from TRBV5-1 and TRBJ2-1; the match to TRBD2 covers 7 bases. V trimming: 1 base; J trimming: 1 base; junction bases outside the gene matches: 5. The CDR3 extends over 16 amino acids. CDR1 and CDR2 (germline): SGHRS, YFSETQ. In DNA form, the CDR3 reads TGCGCCAGCAGCTTGTTGGGCGGGGGATCCTACAATGAGCAGTTCTTC. Translating gives CASSLLGGGSYNEQFF.

The chain joins TRBV3-1 (or the pseudogene TRBV3-2) to TRBJ2-4, with D perhaps TRBD2 (5 bases). Germline lookup yields CDR1 LGHDT and CDR2 YNNKEL (reference sequence). The CDR3 sequence is 15 residues long. V shed 5 bases and J shed 7 bases, with 18 bases lying between them. The CDR3 DNA follows: TGTGCCAGCAGCGAAAGCCCAGGACCGGGGAACATTCAGTACTTC. Amino acid sequence: CASSESPGPGNIQYF.

The rearrangement joins TRBV24-1 to TRBJ2-3; weak D call: TRBD2 (5 bases). The ends were cut back, 3 bases at V and 1 base at J, with 7 bases in the middle. This CDR3 is built from 14 residues. Germline values: CDR1 KGHDR, CDR2 SFDVKD. Here the CDR3 DNA reads TGTGCCACCAGTGATACGGAGGGCACAGATACGCAGTATTTT. Translation: CATSDTEGTDTQYF.

This chain links TRBV30 with TRBJ1-2, with D unclear. The CDR3 covers 15 residues. The germline V and J ends were trimmed by 5 bases and 3 bases, with 19 bases remaining between them. Germline lookup yields CDR1 GTSNPN and CDR2 SVGIG (reference sequence). CDR3 nucleotide sequence: TGTGCCTGGGATATTCAGGAAAACAGACACTATGGCTACACCTTC. Amino acids: CAWDIQENRHYGYTF.